Listed below are T cell receptor beta chains from one sample, sequenced in a study of control samples from healthy donors and cancer patients. TCRdb's copy holds only in-frame clones and misses some; the assay was immunoSEQ multiplex PCR. The sample has some 120,000 clones; 85% to 95% are singletons. The specimen was PBMCs. These receptors all come from a man over 45 with head and neck cancer. Each CDR3 is given with its conserved first and last residue. D genes are given only for firm matches. Rows give clone size only sometimes, using once, few, many, or a class for an expanded clone.

d_call clone_size j_call v_call cdr3_aa cdr3_nt
NA NA TRBJ2-1 TRBV6-1 CASNKLGFGEQFF TGTGCCAGCAACAAACTGGGCTTTGGAGAGCAGTTCTTC
NA NA TRBJ1-3 TRBV28 CASSFRYSGNTIYF TGTGCCAGCAGTTTCCGGTACTCTGGAAACACCATATATTTT
NA NA TRBJ2-5 TRBV2 CASKDWETQYF TGTGCCAGCAAGGATTGGGAGACCCAGTACTTC
NA NA TRBJ1-2 TRBV6-1 CASSEVRDNYGYTF TGTGCCAGCAGTGAAGTCAGGGATAACTATGGCTACACCTTC
TRBD2 NA TRBJ2-3 TRBV6-2/TRBV6-3 CASSLTSGGTDTQYF TGTGCCAGCAGCCTTACTAGCGGGGGAACAGATACGCAGTATTTT
TRBD1 NA TRBJ1-5 TRBV5-1 CASRKGTGSNQPQHF TGCGCCAGCAGGAAAGGGACAGGGAGCAATCAGCCCCAGCATTTT
NA once TRBJ1-2 TRBV3-1/TRBV3-2 CASSRRYPNYGYTF TGTGCCAGCAGCCGGAGGTACCCGAACTATGGCTACACCTTC
NA NA TRBJ2-7 TRBV5-1 CASGRGSYEQYF TGCGCCAGTGGAAGGGGTTCCTACGAGCAGTACTTC
TRBD2 NA TRBJ2-3 TRBV10-3 CAIRDRGLAGGTDTQYF TGTGCCATCAGGGACAGGGGACTAGCGGGGGGGACAGATACGCAGTATTTT
TRBD1 NA TRBJ2-3 TRBV19 CASTSTGQSDTQYF TGTGCCAGTACCTCGACAGGGCAGTCAGATACGCAGTATTTT
TRBD2 NA TRBJ2-7 TRBV6-5 CASSPRGVRSYEQYF TGTGCCAGCAGTCCCCGGGGGGTGCGGTCCTACGAGCAGTACTTC
TRBD1 NA TRBJ2-7 TRBV27 CASSLTGHLSSYEQYF TGTGCCAGCAGTTTGACAGGGCATTTGTCCTCCTACGAGCAGTACTTC
NA NA TRBJ2-7 TRBV18 CASSPQGSSYEQYF TGTGCCAGCTCACCACAGGGGTCCTCCTACGAGCAGTACTTC
NA once TRBJ1-5 TRBV18 CASSPGNSNQPQHF TGTGCCAGCTCACCAGGGAATAGCAATCAGCCCCAGCATTTT
TRBD1 many TRBJ1-3 TRBV5-4 CASSLPGTGGNTIYF TGTGCCAGCAGCCTCCCAGGGACAGGGGGAAACACCATATATTTT
NA NA TRBJ2-1 TRBV7-6 CASSLGVPGTSDNEQFF TGTGCCAGCAGCTTAGGGGTTCCGGGGACCTCCGACAATGAGCAGTTCTTC
NA NA TRBJ1-2 TRBV6-6 CASSYSDRGRGYGYTF TGTGCCAGCAGTTACTCGGACCGGGGGCGCGGCTATGGCTACACCTTC
NA NA TRBJ2-1 TRBV4-3 CASSQEGGGINEQFF TGCGCCAGCAGCCAAGAAGGTGGGGGAATTAATGAGCAGTTCTTC
NA NA TRBJ2-7 TRBV30 CAWSTGTEQYF TGTGCCTGGAGTACGGGGACCGAGCAGTACTTC
NA NA TRBJ1-1 TRBV12-3/TRBV12-4 CASSFVVPEAFF TGTGCCAGCAGTTTTGTGGTTCCTGAAGCTTTCTTT
NA NA TRBJ1-5 TRBV15 CATSRERTGQPQHF TGTGCCACCAGCAGAGAACGCACCGGCCAGCCCCAGCATTTT
TRBD1 NA TRBJ2-7 TRBV28 CASRIRTGLYEQYF TGTGCCAGCAGAATAAGGACAGGCCTCTACGAGCAGTACTTC
NA NA TRBJ2-1 TRBV30 CAWSGAASYNEQFF TGTGCCTGGAGTGGAGCGGCCTCCTACAATGAGCAGTTCTTC
TRBD1 NA TRBJ1-2 TRBV30 CAWSGTGGLNYGYTF TGTGCCTGGAGTGGGACAGGGGGTTTAAACTATGGCTACACCTTC
NA NA TRBJ1-2 TRBV10-3 CAIGTDYGYTF TGTGCCATCGGGACGGACTATGGCTACACCTTC
NA NA TRBJ2-1 TRBV6-5 CASSNAGALYNEQFF TGTGCCAGCAGCAACGCGGGGGCTTTGTACAATGAGCAGTTCTTC
NA NA TRBJ1-1 TRBV9 CASSVEPLNTEAFF TGTGCCAGCAGCGTAGAGCCACTCAACACTGAAGCTTTCTTT
TRBD1 NA TRBJ2-7 TRBV24-1 CATSDPGQGVHEQYF TGTGCCACCAGTGATCCGGGACAGGGTGTCCACGAGCAGTACTTC
TRBD1 NA TRBJ2-7 TRBV19 CASSIDPGGTYEQYF TGTGCCAGTAGTATAGACCCAGGGGGCACCTACGAGCAGTACTTC
NA NA TRBJ1-1 TRBV5-5 CASTIGGGWGTEAFF TGTGCCAGCACCATAGGCGGGGGCTGGGGCACTGAAGCTTTCTTT
TRBD2 NA TRBJ2-3 TRBV19 CASSIRGLAGGRGTDTQYF TGTGCCAGTAGTATCCGGGGACTAGCGGGGGGCCGTGGCACAGATACGCAGTATTTT
NA NA TRBJ1-4 TRBV6-5 CASGGWTANEKLFF TGTGCCTCCGGGGGGTGGACGGCGAATGAAAAACTGTTTTTT
NA NA TRBJ1-2 TRBV29-1 CSGGNDYGYTF TGCAGCGGCGGTAATGATTATGGCTACACCTTC
TRBD1 NA TRBJ2-2 TRBV4-3 CASSHSQGPGELFF TGCGCCAGCAGCCATTCACAGGGGCCCGGGGAGCTGTTTTTT
NA NA TRBJ1-1 TRBV6-6 CASSMTGPNTEAFF TGTGCCAGCAGTATGACAGGACCGAACACTGAAGCTTTCTTT
TRBD1 NA TRBJ2-7 TRBV2 CASIQGESYEQYF TGTGCCAGTATACAGGGGGAAAGCTACGAGCAGTACTTC
NA NA TRBJ2-1 TRBV7-2 CASSLARINEQFF TGTGCCAGCAGCTTAGCCCGCATCAATGAGCAGTTCTTC